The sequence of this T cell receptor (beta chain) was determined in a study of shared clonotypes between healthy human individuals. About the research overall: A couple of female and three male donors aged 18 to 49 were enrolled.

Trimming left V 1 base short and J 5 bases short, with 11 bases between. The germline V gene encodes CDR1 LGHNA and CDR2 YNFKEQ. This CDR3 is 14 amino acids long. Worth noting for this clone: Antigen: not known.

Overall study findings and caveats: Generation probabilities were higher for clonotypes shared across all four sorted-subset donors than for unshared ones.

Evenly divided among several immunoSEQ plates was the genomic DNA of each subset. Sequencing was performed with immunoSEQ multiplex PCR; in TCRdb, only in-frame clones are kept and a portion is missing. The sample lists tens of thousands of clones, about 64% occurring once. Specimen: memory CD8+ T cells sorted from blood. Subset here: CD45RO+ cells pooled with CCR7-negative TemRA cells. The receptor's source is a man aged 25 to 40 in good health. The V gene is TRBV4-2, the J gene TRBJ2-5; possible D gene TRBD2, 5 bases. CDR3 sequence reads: CASSQGWSGETQYF. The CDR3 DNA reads TGTGCCAGCAGCCAAGGCTGGTCGGGGGAGACCCAGTACTTC.